Following are 25 T cell receptor beta chains from one sample sequenced in a study of T cells after yellow fever vaccination. Via MiXCR, TCRdb re-called the 5' RACE reads, giving one row per CDR3 protein. The table has around 550,000 distinct CDR3 sequences, less than 20% seen once. Sequenced here: PBMCs, sampled 15 days after the yellow fever booster vaccination. These receptors originate from a man aged 30 to 45 who received the YFV17D yellow fever vaccine.

This chain connects TRBV27 to TRBJ2-7; 8 bases are a match to TRBD1. V was pared by 8 bases and J by 0 bases, with 12 bases of the junction left unmatched. Germline V CDR1 and CDR2: MNHEY, SMNVEV (reference sequence). The CDR3 spans 16 residues. CDR3 coding DNA: TGTGCCAGCCCGGGACAGGCTTCCCTGAGCTCCTACGAGCAGTACTTC. Translating it yields CASPGQASLSSYEQYF.

In this sample, this clonotype turned up a few times. V usage is TRBV7-2 and J usage is TRBJ2-1; maybe TRBD2 (5 bases). Trimming shortened V by 2 bases and J by 2 bases, and 10 bases separated the two germline ends. The CDR3 consists of 15 residues. From germline, CDR1 is SGHTA and CDR2 FQGNSA. This chain's CDR3 is CASSLNGGPYNEQFF. The CDR3 region has the DNA TGTGCCAGCAGCTTAAACGGAGGCCCCTACAATGAGCAGTTCTTC.

This clonotype came up a few times. The rearrangement joins TRBV20-1 to TRBJ2-3; 9 nucleotides match TRBD2. The CDR3 extends over 15 amino acids. The germline V gene has CDR1 DFQATT and CDR2 SNEGSKA (reference sequence). The V and J ends lost 3 bases and 3 bases, in that order; junction bases with no gene match: 7. This CDR3 reads CSASPGSGSTDTQYF. CDR3 sequence (DNA): TGCAGTGCTAGCCCGGGTAGCGGGAGTACAGATACGCAGTATTTT.

The chain employs TRBV6-1 and TRBJ1-1; D is unclear. Germline V CDR1 and CDR2: MNHNS, SASEGT. Trimming removed 1 base from V and 1 base from J, with 7 bases in between. This CDR3 spans 14 amino acids. The CDR3 DNA reads as TGTGCCAGCAGTGAAGGGGGTCAGAACACTGAAGCTTTCTTT. It codes for CASSEGGQNTEAFF.

There are a few counts of this clonotype. The chain combines TRBV27 with TRBJ2-3; tentatively, D is TRBD2 (5 bases). Germline-derived CDR1 and CDR2 are MNHEY and SMNVEV (reference sequence). The CDR3 extends over 13 amino acids. V lost 5 bases and J lost 6, with 12 bases in between. Here the CDR3 reads CASSTTERDTQYF. The CDR3 region has the DNA TGTGCCAGCAGTACAACTGAGCGGGATACGCAGTATTTT.

J is TRBJ2-1 and V is TRBV4-3; 9 nucleotides agree with TRBD1. V lost 0 bases and J lost 4; bases outside the gene matches: 10. The V gene's germline CDR1 is LGHNA and CDR2 YSLEER. This CDR3 region has 18 residues. The CDR3 DNA sequence: TGCGCCAGCAGCCAAGAACCCGTGGGACAGGGTTGGTACAATGAGCAGTTCTTC. It is translated as CASSQEPVGQGWYNEQFF.

This rearrangement joins TRBV29-1 to TRBJ2-1; D remains unclear. From germline, CDR1 is SQVTM and CDR2 ANQGSEA. The ends were cut back, 3 bases at V and 2 bases at J, with 11 bases in the middle. The CDR3 runs 14 residues. The CDR3 loop reads CSVDLAPTYNEQFF. The CDR3 DNA reads TGCAGCGTTGATTTAGCCCCAACCTACAATGAGCAGTTCTTC.

V and J are TRBV11-2 and TRBJ2-1, with 9 bases identical to TRBD1. CDR3 length: 20 amino acids. Germline trimming cut 3 bases from V and 0 bases from J; bases unmatched to any gene: 15. Per the germline V gene, CDR1 is SGHAT and CDR2 is FQNNGV. The CDR3 here is CASSFQQGALGESSYNEQFF. CDR3 DNA sequence: TGTGCCAGCAGCTTCCAACAGGGGGCCCTTGGAGAGAGCTCCTACAATGAGCAGTTCTTC.

This clonotype turned up a few times. The chain carries TRBV27 and TRBJ2-5; D remains ambiguous. Germline CDR1 reads MNHEY; CDR2 reads SMNVEV (reference sequence). The CDR3 totals 16 residues. Deletions cut 1 base from V and 6 bases from J, with 18 bases between. CDR3 loop: CASSLYSDAARKTQYF. The CDR3 nucleotides read TGTGCCAGCAGTTTATATTCGGACGCCGCCCGAAAGACCCAGTACTTC.

V and J are TRBV7-2 and TRBJ2-7; D might be TRBD2 (5 bases). This CDR3 contains 12 residues. From germline, CDR1 is SGHTA and CDR2 FQGNSA. V lost 5 bases to trimming and J lost 4 bases, with 9 bases between them. This CDR3 reads CASSRGEYEQYF. CDR3 in DNA: TGTGCCAGCAGCCGTGGGGAGTACGAGCAGTACTTC.

The rearrangement joins TRBV4-3 to TRBJ2-6, with a possible D match to TRBD2 (7 bases). The CDR3 sequence is 17 residues long. Germline V gives CDR1 LGHNA, CDR2 YSLEER. Trimming took 9 bases from V and 4 from J, leaving 22 bases between them. For the CDR3, the DNA is TGCGCCAGTCACGGGGGGCAGGCCCTGGCGGGGGCCAACGTCCTGACTTTC. It codes for CASHGGQALAGANVLTF.

The V gene is TRBV20-1, the J gene TRBJ2-1; a weak D match, TRBD2 (6 bases). CDR1 and CDR2 (germline): DFQATT, SNEGSKA (reference sequence). CDR3 length: 15 residues. V dropped 1 base and J dropped 3 bases, with 13 bases sitting between them. CDR3 sequence: CSARALEEGYNEQFF. Here the CDR3 DNA reads TGCAGTGCTAGAGCTCTAGAGGAGGGCTACAATGAGCAGTTCTTC.

This clonotype was counted only a few times. The chain carries TRBV7-2 and TRBJ2-4; 7 nucleotides align to TRBD1. Germline loops: CDR1 SGHTA, CDR2 FQGNSA. Trimming at V came to 0 bases and at J to 9 bases, leaving 5 bases not matched to a gene. The CDR3 has 14 amino acids. CDR3 DNA sequence: TGTGCCAGCAGCTTAGCAGGGGGCGCGAGCATTCAGTACTTC. Translating gives CASSLAGGASIQYF.

The chain employs TRBV28 and TRBJ2-1; a weak D match, TRBD2 (6 bases). Germline V gene data show CDR1 as MDHEN and CDR2 as SYDVKM. The CDR3 totals 16 residues. Trimming stripped 3 bases from V and 0 bases from J, with 12 bases between. The CDR3 is CASSFRGSSSYNEQFF. Here the CDR3 DNA reads TGTGCCAGCAGTTTTCGGGGGTCCAGCTCCTACAATGAGCAGTTCTTC.

This clonotype was found many times. The chain employs TRBV5-1 and TRBJ2-7; D not certain. This CDR3 has 14 amino acids. Trimming took off 0 bases at V and 0 bases at J, with 7 bases between the two ends. Per the germline V gene, CDR1 is SGHRS and CDR2 is YFSETQ. Here the CDR3 DNA reads TGCGCCAGCAGCTTGGGTGGGAACTCCTACGAGCAGTACTTC. Translation: CASSLGGNSYEQYF.

This clonotype was detected ten times or more. The chain combines TRBV29-1 with TRBJ2-1; weak D call: TRBD2 (6 bases). V was pared by 3 bases and J by 7 bases, with 16 bases between. CDR3 size: 14 residues. Germline CDR1 and CDR2: SQVTM and ANQGSEA. CDR3: CSVDSERAMNEQFF. CDR3 sequence (DNA): TGCAGCGTTGACTCCGAGCGGGCCATGAATGAGCAGTTCTTC.

This clonotype occurred many times. V usage is TRBV27 and J usage is TRBJ2-4, with no clear D. Germline V gene data show CDR1 as MNHEY and CDR2 as SMNVEV (reference sequence). The CDR3 totals 13 residues. V gave up 2 bases and J gave up 1 base, with 3 bases separating them. CDR3 residues: CASSLTAKNIQYF. DNA for the CDR3: TGTGCCAGCAGTTTAACGGCCAAAAACATTCAGTACTTC.

The chain couples TRBV7-2 to TRBJ2-4; possible D gene TRBD1, 6 bases. Per the germline V gene, CDR1 is SGHTA and CDR2 is FQGNSA. V shed 5 bases and J shed 6 bases, with 11 bases lying between them. This CDR3 has 13 amino acids. The CDR3 DNA is TGTGCCAGCAGCCCGGTGGGGGCAAACATTCAGTACTTC. Its protein is CASSPVGANIQYF.

Only a few counts were recorded for this clonotype. The chain has TRBV5-1 and TRBJ2-7; the match to TRBD1 covers 8 bases. The germline V gene has CDR1 SGHRS and CDR2 YFSETQ. V lost 4 bases, J lost 0 bases, and 6 bases stayed unmatched. The CDR3 runs to 15 residues. The CDR3 reads CASSDGQGGSYEQYF. CDR3 DNA: TGCGCCAGCAGCGACGGACAGGGTGGCTCCTACGAGCAGTACTTC.

V is TRBV18 and J is TRBJ2-7; no definite D call. The CDR3 runs to 16 residues. The V gene lost 4 bases and the J gene lost 9 bases, with 25 bases spanning the gap. Germline CDR1 reads KGHSH; CDR2 reads LQKENI. This CDR3 reads CASSRPDHYEQAGQYF. CDR3 DNA: TGTGCCAGCTCACGTCCAGACCACTACGAGCAAGCAGGGCAGTACTTC.

The rearrangement uses TRBV4-3 and TRBJ2-1; D remains ambiguous. The V gene lost 0 bases and the J gene lost 8 bases, with 2 bases spanning the gap. Germline-derived CDR1 and CDR2 are LGHNA and YSLEER. This CDR3 comprises 11 residues. In DNA form, the CDR3 reads TGCGCCAGCAGCCAAGACCATGAGCAGTTCTTC. It encodes CASSQDHEQFF.

The gene calls are TRBV7-3 and TRBJ2-1; 7 bases are shared with TRBD1. V dropped 5 bases and J dropped 1; count of bases not matched to a gene: 5. Germline loops: CDR1 SGHTA, CDR2 FQGTGA. CDR3 length: 15 amino acids. The CDR3, as DNA: TGTGCCAGCAGCATACGGGACAGTTCCTACAATGAGCAGTTCTTC. This gives the protein CASSIRDSSYNEQFF. The entire variable domain, with the rest obtained from reference TRBV7-3 and TRBJ2-1, is as follows: GAGVSQTPSNKVTEKGKYVELRCDPISGHTALYWYRQSLGQGPEFLIYFQGTGAADDSGLPNDRFFAVRPEGSVSTLKIQRTERGDSAVYLCASSIRDSSYNEQFFGPGTRLTVL.

The chain is built from TRBV7-9 and TRBJ2-7; D is possibly TRBD1 or TRBD2 (5 bases each). The V end was cut by 5 bases, the J end by 3 bases, with 20 bases between. This CDR3 region has 16 residues. Germline CDR1 and CDR2: SEHNR and FQNEAQ (reference sequence). CDR3 DNA: TGTGCCAGCAGCCCCAGAGGGGCTGCAAGTGGCTACGAGCAGTACTTC. This translates into CASSPRGAASGYEQYF.

The genes are TRBV7-3 and TRBJ2-2; D may correspond to TRBD1 or TRBD2 (5 bases each). The CDR3 contains 16 residues. Per germline, CDR1 SGHTA and CDR2 FQGTGA. The germline V and J ends were trimmed by 2 bases and 2 bases, with 12 bases remaining between them. CDR3 protein: CASSLAGTRNTGELFF. CDR3 bases: TGTGCCAGCAGCTTAGCCGGGACGAGAAACACCGGGGAGCTGTTTTTT.

This clonotype was detected only a few times. The rearrangement links TRBV7-3 to TRBJ2-2; D is tentatively TRBD1 or TRBD2 (5 bases each). The CDR3 is 16 residues long. Germline values: CDR1 SGHTA, CDR2 FQGTGA. V was shortened by 2 bases and J by 4 bases, with 14 bases between the two germline ends. CDR3 DNA sequence: TGTGCCAGCAGCTTAGTAGCGCGACAGCTCACCGGGGAGCTGTTTTTT. This sequence encodes CASSLVARQLTGELFF. The entire variable domain, with the rest obtained from reference TRBV7-3 and TRBJ2-2, is as follows: GAGVSQTPSNKVTEKGKYVELRCDPISGHTALYWYRQSLGQGPEFLIYFQGTGAADDSGLPNDRFFAVRPEGSVSTLKIQRTERGDSAVYLCASSLVARQLTGELFFGEGSRLTVL.